These T cell receptor beta chains were read from a single sample in a study of blood T cell repertoires in COVID-19. Generated by immunoSEQ multiplex PCR, the TCRdb table keeps only in-frame clones and is missing some. The sample lists around 130,000 clones, roughly 86% seen once, with roughly 5.4% in the top ten. Sequencing was done on a sample of peripheral blood. These receptors all come from a human donor in a cohort sampled during active COVID-19. CDR3s include the opening cysteine and the closing phenylalanine or tryptophan. The D gene is left open where the match is weak. Clone sizes are given selectively: once, few, many, or a class where the clone is expanded.

d_call: TRBD1; v_call: TRBV10-2; clone_size: -; j_call: TRBJ1-5; cdr3_aa: CASGTGGGQPQHF; cdr3_nt: TGCGCCAGCGGGACAGGGGGAGGACAGCCCCAGCATTTT
d_call: -; v_call: TRBV29-1; clone_size: -; j_call: TRBJ1-1; cdr3_aa: CSVEEKREAFF; cdr3_nt: TGCAGCGTTGAAGAAAAGAGAGAAGCTTTCTTT
d_call: -; v_call: TRBV19; clone_size: once; j_call: TRBJ2-5; cdr3_aa: CASSMRQGGAMGQETQYF; cdr3_nt: TGTGCCAGTAGTATGCGGCAGGGCGGGGCCATGGGCCAAGAGACCCAGTACTTC
d_call: TRBD1; v_call: TRBV6-5; clone_size: -; j_call: TRBJ2-4; cdr3_aa: CASSYGTGRSNIQYF; cdr3_nt: TGTGCCAGCAGTTACGGGACAGGGAGGAGTAACATTCAGTACTTC
d_call: TRBD1; v_call: TRBV2; clone_size: -; j_call: TRBJ1-2; cdr3_aa: CASIPGGVGGYTF; cdr3_nt: TGTGCCAGCATCCCAGGGGGAGTTGGTGGCTACACCTTC
d_call: TRBD1; v_call: TRBV7-9; clone_size: -; j_call: TRBJ1-1; cdr3_aa: CASSSGQGARTEAFF; cdr3_nt: TGTGCCAGCAGCTCAGGACAGGGGGCGCGTACTGAAGCTTTCTTT
d_call: -; v_call: TRBV29-1; clone_size: -; j_call: TRBJ2-1; cdr3_aa: CSALFRGVLEFF; cdr3_nt: TGCAGCGCTCTCTTCAGGGGCGTCCTGGAATTCTTC
d_call: TRBD2; v_call: TRBV3-1/TRBV3-2; clone_size: -; j_call: TRBJ2-1; cdr3_aa: CASSPRASGSYNEQFF; cdr3_nt: TGTGCCAGCAGCCCCAGGGCTAGCGGCTCCTACAATGAGCAGTTCTTC
d_call: TRBD2; v_call: TRBV18; clone_size: once; j_call: TRBJ2-6; cdr3_aa: CASSLIGGSGANVLTF; cdr3_nt: TGTGCCAGCTCACTCATCGGGGGGTCTGGGGCCAACGTCCTGACTTTC
d_call: -; v_call: TRBV27; clone_size: -; j_call: TRBJ1-2; cdr3_aa: CASSDLMGTYGYTF; cdr3_nt: TGTGCCAGCAGTGACTTAATGGGTACCTATGGCTACACCTTC
d_call: TRBD1; v_call: TRBV7-6; clone_size: -; j_call: TRBJ2-7; cdr3_aa: CASSTSPGQGVYEQYF; cdr3_nt: TGTGCCAGCAGCACGAGCCCCGGACAGGGGGTTTACGAGCAGTACTTC
d_call: -; v_call: TRBV15; clone_size: once; j_call: TRBJ1-1; cdr3_aa: CATSRDNNFGGIIKLGEAFF; cdr3_nt: TGTGCCACCAGCAGAGATAATAATTTTGGAGGGATAATTAAGTTGGGTGAAGCTTTCTTT
d_call: TRBD2; v_call: TRBV5-1; clone_size: -; j_call: TRBJ2-1; cdr3_aa: CASRVSGGGTYNEQFF; cdr3_nt: TGCGCCAGCAGGGTAAGCGGGGGCGGGACCTACAATGAGCAGTTCTTC
d_call: -; v_call: TRBV19; clone_size: -; j_call: TRBJ1-2; cdr3_aa: CASRVGGYGYTF; cdr3_nt: TGTGCCAGTAGGGTCGGGGGCTATGGCTACACCTTC
d_call: TRBD2; v_call: TRBV9; clone_size: -; j_call: TRBJ2-3; cdr3_aa: CASSVSSGTSTDTQYF; cdr3_nt: TGTGCCAGCAGCGTATCAAGCGGGACTAGCACAGATACGCAGTATTTT
d_call: -; v_call: TRBV7-9; clone_size: -; j_call: TRBJ1-3; cdr3_aa: CASSPQGTSGNTIYF; cdr3_nt: TGTGCCAGCAGCCCGCAGGGGACAAGTGGAAACACCATATATTTT
d_call: TRBD1; v_call: TRBV7-9; clone_size: -; j_call: TRBJ1-1; cdr3_aa: CASSAPADRANTEAFF; cdr3_nt: TGTGCCAGCAGCGCCCCGGCCGACAGGGCTAACACTGAAGCTTTCTTT
d_call: -; v_call: TRBV28; clone_size: -; j_call: TRBJ2-7; cdr3_aa: CASSFPGSHEQYF; cdr3_nt: TGTGCCAGCAGTTTCCCAGGGTCCCACGAGCAGTACTTC
d_call: TRBD2; v_call: TRBV13; clone_size: -; j_call: TRBJ2-7; cdr3_aa: CASSLGLRLALSTYEQYF; cdr3_nt: TGTGCCAGCAGCTTAGGCCTGAGACTAGCCCTCAGTACCTACGAGCAGTACTTC
d_call: TRBD1; v_call: TRBV5-1; clone_size: -; j_call: TRBJ2-5; cdr3_aa: CASSLARQGAETQYF; cdr3_nt: TGCGCCAGCAGCTTGGCCCGACAGGGGGCCGAGACCCAGTACTTC
d_call: TRBD1; v_call: TRBV5-1; clone_size: -; j_call: TRBJ2-1; cdr3_aa: CASCLWPGTGATNEQFF; cdr3_nt: TGCGCCAGCTGCCTTTGGCCCGGGACAGGGGCAACTAATGAGCAGTTCTTC
d_call: TRBD2; v_call: TRBV3-1/TRBV3-2; clone_size: -; j_call: TRBJ2-5; cdr3_aa: CASSYGLAGETQYF; cdr3_nt: TGTGCCAGCAGCTACGGACTAGCCGGTGAGACCCAGTACTTC
d_call: TRBD1; v_call: TRBV5-6; clone_size: -; j_call: TRBJ2-7; cdr3_aa: CASSSGTGPYEQYF; cdr3_nt: TGTGCCAGCAGCTCCGGGACAGGGCCCTACGAGCAGTACTTC
d_call: TRBD2; v_call: TRBV28; clone_size: -; j_call: TRBJ2-2; cdr3_aa: CASSLWLAGAGGELFF; cdr3_nt: TGTGCCAGCAGTTTATGGCTAGCGGGGGCCGGCGGGGAGCTGTTTTTT
d_call: TRBD1; v_call: TRBV27; clone_size: -; j_call: TRBJ2-7; cdr3_aa: CASSRDRGVYEQYF; cdr3_nt: TGTGCCAGCAGTCGGGACAGAGGAGTCTACGAGCAGTACTTC
d_call: -; v_call: TRBV19; clone_size: few; j_call: TRBJ1-2; cdr3_aa: CASSPAGYGYTF; cdr3_nt: TGTGCCAGTAGTCCTGCAGGGTATGGCTACACCTTC
d_call: TRBD2; v_call: TRBV24-1; clone_size: -; j_call: TRBJ2-3; cdr3_aa: CATSEGSGSTDTQYF; cdr3_nt: TGTGCCACCAGTGAAGGTAGCGGGAGTACAGATACGCAGTATTTT
d_call: -; v_call: TRBV19; clone_size: -; j_call: TRBJ1-5; cdr3_aa: CASSTGLVYSNQPQHF; cdr3_nt: TGTGCCAGTAGTACAGGCCTCGTGTATAGCAATCAGCCCCAGCATTTT
d_call: TRBD1; v_call: TRBV6-1; clone_size: -; j_call: TRBJ2-6; cdr3_aa: CASSVRGLTPSGANVLTF; cdr3_nt: TGTGCCAGCAGTGTTAGGGGGCTAACTCCTTCTGGGGCCAACGTCCTGACTTTC
d_call: TRBD1; v_call: TRBV28; clone_size: -; j_call: TRBJ1-2; cdr3_aa: CASSPGQGYYGYTF; cdr3_nt: TGTGCCAGCAGTCCGGGACAGGGATACTATGGCTACACCTTC
d_call: TRBD2; v_call: TRBV2; clone_size: -; j_call: TRBJ2-1; cdr3_aa: CASSVQTSGESRSYNEQFF; cdr3_nt: TGTGCCAGCAGTGTCCAGACTAGCGGGGAATCTCGTTCCTACAATGAGCAGTTCTTC
d_call: -; v_call: TRBV27; clone_size: -; j_call: TRBJ1-2; cdr3_aa: CASSTKAQNYGYTF; cdr3_nt: TGTGCCAGCAGTACGAAGGCACAGAACTATGGCTACACCTTC
d_call: TRBD1; v_call: TRBV30; clone_size: -; j_call: TRBJ2-5; cdr3_aa: CAWSRGQGNQETQYF; cdr3_nt: TGTGCCTGGAGTCGGGGACAGGGCAACCAAGAGACCCAGTACTTC
d_call: -; v_call: TRBV2; clone_size: -; j_call: TRBJ2-7; cdr3_aa: CASRERTLSSYEQYF; cdr3_nt: TGTGCCAGCAGGGAAAGGACTTTGAGCTCCTACGAGCAGTACTTC
d_call: -; v_call: TRBV30; clone_size: once; j_call: TRBJ2-1; cdr3_aa: CAWSVLSGGEQFF; cdr3_nt: TGTGCCTGGAGTGTACTGAGCGGTGGGGAGCAGTTCTTC
d_call: -; v_call: TRBV9; clone_size: -; j_call: TRBJ2-1; cdr3_aa: CASSVAMTGSYNEQFF; cdr3_nt: TGTGCCAGCAGCGTAGCTATGACAGGCTCCTACAATGAGCAGTTCTTC
d_call: -; v_call: TRBV9; clone_size: -; j_call: TRBJ2-1; cdr3_aa: CASSPTSSYNEQFF; cdr3_nt: TGTGCCAGCAGCCCCACATCTTCCTACAATGAGCAGTTCTTC
d_call: -; v_call: TRBV21-1; clone_size: -; j_call: TRBJ1-5; cdr3_aa: CASSQIRTGCDQPQHF; cdr3_nt: TGTGCCAGCAGCCAGATAAGGACAGGGTGCGATCAGCCCCAGCATTTT
d_call: -; v_call: TRBV10-2; clone_size: -; j_call: TRBJ2-7; cdr3_aa: CASSLATGYEQYF; cdr3_nt: TGCGCCAGCAGTCTGGCGACAGGCTACGAGCAGTACTTC
d_call: TRBD1; v_call: TRBV5-8; clone_size: -; j_call: TRBJ2-5; cdr3_aa: CASSLGTGVTLGQETQYF; cdr3_nt: TGTGCCAGCAGCTTGGGGACAGGGGTCACGCTTGGACAAGAGACCCAGTACTTC
d_call: -; v_call: TRBV28; clone_size: -; j_call: TRBJ2-7; cdr3_aa: CASSLNQIEQYF; cdr3_nt: TGTGCCAGCAGTTTAAATCAGATAGAGCAGTACTTC
d_call: -; v_call: TRBV7-9; clone_size: -; j_call: TRBJ2-3; cdr3_aa: CASSLRGDTDTQYF; cdr3_nt: TGTGCCAGCAGCTTGAGAGGAGACACAGATACGCAGTATTTT
d_call: -; v_call: TRBV7-8; clone_size: -; j_call: TRBJ2-7; cdr3_aa: CASSFSSTFSYEQYF; cdr3_nt: TGTGCCAGCAGCTTTTCAAGTACTTTCTCCTACGAGCAGTACTTC
d_call: TRBD1; v_call: TRBV28; clone_size: -; j_call: TRBJ2-2; cdr3_aa: CASSFDRGISNTGELFF; cdr3_nt: TGTGCCAGCAGTTTCGACAGGGGGATTTCGAACACCGGGGAGCTGTTTTTT
d_call: -; v_call: TRBV5-4; clone_size: -; j_call: TRBJ2-2; cdr3_aa: CASSASRGADTGELFF; cdr3_nt: TGTGCCAGCAGCGCCTCCCGGGGGGCGGACACCGGGGAGCTGTTTTTT
d_call: TRBD1; v_call: TRBV3-1/TRBV3-2; clone_size: -; j_call: TRBJ1-6; cdr3_aa: CASSRQGQPYNSPLHF; cdr3_nt: TGTGCCAGCAGCCGCCAGGGACAGCCCTATAATTCACCCCTCCACTTT
d_call: -; v_call: TRBV2; clone_size: -; j_call: TRBJ2-7; cdr3_aa: CASRQGHPSYEQYF; cdr3_nt: TGTGCCAGCAGGCAGGGACACCCCTCCTACGAGCAGTACTTC
d_call: -; v_call: TRBV7-3; clone_size: -; j_call: TRBJ2-1; cdr3_aa: CASSLTATAYNEQFF; cdr3_nt: TGTGCCAGCAGCTTAACAGCTACTGCCTACAATGAGCAGTTCTTC
d_call: -; v_call: TRBV7-2; clone_size: -; j_call: TRBJ2-3; cdr3_aa: CASSLRGWLSTDTQYF; cdr3_nt: TGTGCCAGCAGCTTAAGGGGGTGGCTTTCCACAGATACGCAGTATTTT
d_call: TRBD1; v_call: TRBV2; clone_size: -; j_call: TRBJ1-3; cdr3_aa: CASSASGTGYGNTIYF; cdr3_nt: TGTGCCAGCAGTGCGTCCGGGACAGGGTACGGAAACACCATATATTTT
d_call: -; v_call: TRBV4-1; clone_size: -; j_call: TRBJ1-4; cdr3_aa: CASSRLAGGEKLFF; cdr3_nt: TGCGCCAGCAGCCGACTCGCGGGGGGTGAAAAACTGTTTTTT
d_call: -; v_call: TRBV19; clone_size: -; j_call: TRBJ2-7; cdr3_aa: CASSIPGQSLYEQYF; cdr3_nt: TGTGCCAGTAGTATACCCGGACAGTCCCTCTACGAGCAGTACTTC